This is a list of T cell receptor beta chains from one sample in a study of blood T cells in healthy people across ages. One entry per CDR3 protein, called by TCRdb with MiXCR from the 5' RACE reads. The sample consists of around 870,000 distinct CDR3 sequences, more than 25% of them appearing once. Material for sequencing was blood. The receptor source for this set is a woman over 75 in good health. CDR3s include the opening cysteine and the closing phenylalanine or tryptophan. D genes are given only for firm matches. The size entry is marked missing in some rows and otherwise reads once, few, many or a size class.

d_gene	v_gene	len	abundance	j_gene	CDR3aa	CDR3nt
TRBD2	TRBV20-1	16	many	TRBJ2-7	CSANPFLRGGTYEQYF	TGCAGTGCCAATCCATTCCTGCGGGGGGGAACCTACGAGCAGTACTTC
-	TRBV6-6	15	many	TRBJ2-7	CASSYSATKTYEQYF	TGTGCCAGCAGTTACTCCGCTACCAAGACCTACGAGCAGTACTTC
-	TRBV20-1	12	-	TRBJ1-2	CSASQTNYGYTF	TGCAGTGCTAGTCAGACAAACTATGGCTACACCTTC
TRBD1	TRBV19	13	few	TRBJ1-2	CASSEDRRYGYTF	TGTGCCAGTAGTGAGGACAGGCGATATGGCTACACCTTC
TRBD2	TRBV5-1	19	many	TRBJ2-6	CASSLGASGGPFGANVLTF	TGCGCCAGCAGCCTTGGGGCTAGCGGGGGGCCCTTCGGGGCCAACGTCCTGACTTTC
TRBD2	TRBV20-1	16	few	TRBJ2-5	CSARGAGGTSRETQYF	TGCAGTGCTAGAGGAGCGGGGGGAACATCCCGGGAGACCCAGTACTTC
TRBD1	TRBV30	13	-	TRBJ1-2	CAWAGGAICGYTF	TGTGCCTGGGCAGGGGGCGCGATCTGTGGCTACACCTTC
-	TRBV6-1	14	-	TRBJ1-1	CASRERGENTEAFF	TGTGCCAGCAGGGAGAGGGGCGAAAACACTGAAGCTTTCTTT
TRBD1	TRBV6-5	15	many	TRBJ2-7	CASSKTGTGVYEQYF	TGTGCCAGCAGTAAGACCGGGACAGGGGTTTACGAGCAGTACTTC
TRBD2	TRBV4-1	16	many	TRBJ2-1	CASSHGLRGGYNEQFF	TGCGCCAGCAGCCATGGCTTGCGGGGGGGGTACAATGAGCAGTTCTTC
-	TRBV4-3	15	-	TRBJ1-1	CASSQDRRATTEAFF	TGCGCCAGCAGCCAAGACCGGAGGGCGACCACTGAAGCTTTCTTT
-	TRBV20-1	15	-	TRBJ1-4	CSARNFPGKNEKLFF	TGCAGTGCTAGAAACTTTCCGGGGAAAAATGAAAAACTGTTTTTT
-	TRBV6-6	14	many	TRBJ2-5	CASSPSRFQETQYF	TGTGCCAGCAGCCCCAGTCGATTCCAAGAGACCCAGTACTTC
TRBD1	TRBV7-2	15	many	TRBJ2-1	CASSLRGTGYAEQFF	TGTGCCAGCAGCTTAAGAGGGACAGGGTATGCTGAGCAGTTCTTC
-	TRBV7-8	14	-	TRBJ2-7	CASSLEADFYEQYF	TGTGCCAGCAGCTTAGAGGCAGACTTCTACGAGCAGTACTTC
-	TRBV20-1	15	many	TRBJ2-5	CSAKAFGMAEETQYF	TGCAGTGCTAAAGCATTCGGGATGGCGGAAGAGACCCAGTACTTC
TRBD1	TRBV12-3/TRBV12-4	17	few	TRBJ2-3	CASSPPTGQGATDAQYF	TGTGCCAGCAGTCCTCCTACGGGACAGGGGGCCACAGATGCGCAGTATTTT
-	TRBV4-3	15	many	TRBJ2-1	CASSQDPQGRNEQFF	TGCGCCAGCAGCCAAGATCCCCAGGGGAGGAATGAGCAGTTCTTC
TRBD1	TRBV7-2	15	many	TRBJ2-5	CASSPVQGVTETQYF	TGTGCCAGCAGCCCTGTACAGGGGGTGACGGAGACCCAGTACTTC
TRBD1	TRBV10-1	19	-	TRBJ2-1	CASPAGTGGRAGKGNEQFF	TGCGCCAGTCCGGCCGGGACAGGGGGGAGGGCGGGAAAAGGGAATGAGCAGTTCTTC
-	TRBV12-3/TRBV12-4	12	-	TRBJ1-5	CASSLRWQPQHF	TGTGCCAGCAGTTTAAGGTGGCAGCCCCAGCATTTT
TRBD1	TRBV6-2/TRBV6-3	19	-	TRBJ2-5	CASSQSKPRGTGISNEQYF	TGTGCCAGCAGTCAATCTAAACCTCGCGGGACAGGGATCTCCAATGAGCAGTACTTC
-	TRBV7-2	14	-	TRBJ2-7	CASSFQGISYEQYF	TGTGCCAGCAGCTTTCAGGGTATTAGTTACGAGCAGTACTTC
TRBD2	TRBV20-1	16	-	TRBJ2-3	CSAVRQRGGTTDTRYF	TGCAGTGCCGTTCGCCAGCGGGGGGGTACCACAGATACGCGGTATTTT
TRBD2	TRBV10-3	16	-	TRBJ2-1	CAISEWGTSGITEQFF	TGTGCCATCAGTGAGTGGGGGACTAGCGGGATCACTGAGCAGTTCTTC
-	TRBV7-2	15	many	TRBJ2-1	CASSLALSSYNEQFF	TGTGCCAGCAGTTTAGCTTTAAGCTCCTACAATGAGCAGTTCTTC
-	TRBV5-1	15	once	TRBJ1-5	CASSVTGTPNQPEHF	TGCGCCAGCAGTGTTACAGGGACCCCTAATCAGCCCGAGCATTTT
-	TRBV7-8	17	few	TRBJ1-5	CASSLSSGGIGNQPQHF	TGTGCCAGCAGCTTATCATCCGGGGGGATCGGCAATCAGCCCCAGCATTTT
-	TRBV28	14	many	TRBJ1-2	CASSLNGQNYGYTF	TGTGCCAGCAGTTTAAATGGACAGAACTATGGCTACACCTTC